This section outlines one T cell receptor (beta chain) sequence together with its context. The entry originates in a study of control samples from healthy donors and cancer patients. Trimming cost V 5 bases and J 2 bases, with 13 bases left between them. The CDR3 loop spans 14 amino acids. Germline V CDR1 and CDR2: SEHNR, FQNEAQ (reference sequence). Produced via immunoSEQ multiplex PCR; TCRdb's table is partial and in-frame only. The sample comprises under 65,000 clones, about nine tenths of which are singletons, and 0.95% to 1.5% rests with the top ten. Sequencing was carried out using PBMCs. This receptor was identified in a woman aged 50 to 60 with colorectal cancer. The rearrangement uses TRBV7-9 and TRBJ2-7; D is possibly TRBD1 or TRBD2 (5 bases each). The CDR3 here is CASSPGTDPYEQYF. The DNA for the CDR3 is TGTGCCAGCAGCCCTGGGACGGATCCCTACGAGCAGTACTTC.